This is a list of T cell receptor beta chains from one sample in a study of CD8 T cells in Susac syndrome. TCRdb recomputed calls from the immunoSEQ multiplex PCR reads with MiXCR, one row per CDR3 protein. The table lists some 260,000 distinct CDR3 sequences, 70% to 90% of them singletons. Material for sequencing was CD8+ T cells from PBMCs. These receptors came from a human donor with multiple sclerosis. Both conserved end residues are part of each CDR3. Fields, in order: D gene, J gene, V gene, clone size, CDR3 DNA, CDR3 protein. D genes are given only for firm matches. The size of a clone is reported for some rows only, either as once, few or many, or as a class for expanded clones.

D: TRBD1; J: TRBJ1-2; V: TRBV27; size: once; DNA: TGTGCCAGCAGTCCGATTGGACAGGGAGGCGCGTCCGTCTATGGCTACACCTTC; CDR3: CASSPIGQGGASVYGYTF
D: .; J: TRBJ2-1; V: TRBV7-3; size: .; DNA: TGTGCCAGCAGCTTAGGACTCTTTCCCAATGAGCAGTTCTTC; CDR3: CASSLGLFPNEQFF
D: .; J: TRBJ1-1; V: TRBV21-1; size: .; DNA: TGTGCCAGCAGCACGGTGACAGGGACGACTGAAGCTTTCTTT; CDR3: CASSTVTGTTEAFF
D: .; J: TRBJ2-1; V: TRBV6-1; size: once; DNA: TGTGCCAGCAGTCCTAGCCTCGGGGACAATGAGCAGTTCTTC; CDR3: CASSPSLGDNEQFF
D: TRBD2; J: TRBJ2-2; V: TRBV15; size: .; DNA: TGTGCCACCGGAACGGGACTAGCGGGAGTCGGGGAGCTGTTTTTT; CDR3: CATGTGLAGVGELFF
D: TRBD2; J: TRBJ2-1; V: TRBV6-2/TRBV6-3; size: .; DNA: TGTGCCAGCAGTTACCGAGATAGCGGGGTTCACAATGAGCAGTTCTTC; CDR3: CASSYRDSGVHNEQFF
D: TRBD2; J: TRBJ2-1; V: TRBV12-3/TRBV12-4; size: once; DNA: TGTGCCAGCACCCAACCGGGACTAGCGTTCGACGAGCAGTTCTTC; CDR3: CASTQPGLAFDEQFF
D: TRBD1; J: TRBJ2-4; V: TRBV12-3/TRBV12-4; size: .; DNA: TGTGCCAGCAGTTTAAGGGTCAACAGGGGAGCACTAGCCAAAAACATTCAGTACTTC; CDR3: CASSLRVNRGALAKNIQYF
D: TRBD1; J: TRBJ2-2; V: TRBV27; size: .; DNA: TGTGCCAGCAGTTTACAACAGGGGGTGGGTTGGAACACCGGGGAGCTGTTTTTT; CDR3: CASSLQQGVGWNTGELFF
D: .; J: TRBJ2-7; V: TRBV28; size: .; DNA: TGTGCCAGCAGTCTCACGGGGGTAGCGGACGGCTCCTACGAGCAGTACTTC; CDR3: CASSLTGVADGSYEQYF
D: .; J: TRBJ1-5; V: TRBV28; size: .; DNA: TGTGCCAGCAGCCCTCCGCATACAGGGATACGGGGTCAGCCCCAGCATTTT; CDR3: CASSPPHTGIRGQPQHF
D: .; J: TRBJ1-5; V: TRBV21-1; size: .; DNA: TGTGCCAGCAGCAAACCCGGGACAGTTAATCAGCCCCAGCATTTT; CDR3: CASSKPGTVNQPQHF
D: TRBD2; J: TRBJ2-1; V: TRBV9; size: .; DNA: TGTGCCAGCAGCGGATACCGGACTAGCGGGAGCAATGAGCAGTTCTTC; CDR3: CASSGYRTSGSNEQFF
D: .; J: TRBJ2-3; V: TRBV20-1; size: .; DNA: TGCAGTGCTCCACGGGGCCCCACAGATACGCAGTATTTT; CDR3: CSAPRGPTDTQYF
D: TRBD2; J: TRBJ2-1; V: TRBV7-3; size: once; DNA: TGTGCCAGCAGCTCCAACATCCCTAGCGGGAGCTCCTACAATGAGCAGTTCTTC; CDR3: CASSSNIPSGSSYNEQFF
D: .; J: TRBJ2-3; V: TRBV28; size: .; DNA: TGTGCCAGCAGTTTGCTCGCAGGGGTCCCAGATACGCAGTATTTT; CDR3: CASSLLAGVPDTQYF
D: TRBD2; J: TRBJ2-7; V: TRBV7-9; size: once; DNA: TGTGCCAGCAGCAGCCCTGTTAGCGGGAGCTCCTACGAGCAGTACTTC; CDR3: CASSSPVSGSSYEQYF
D: .; J: TRBJ2-6; V: TRBV20-1; size: .; DNA: TGCAGTGCTAGATGTGGCAAAGGGGGTGCTGGGGCCAACGTCCTGACTTTC; CDR3: CSARCGKGGAGANVLTF
D: TRBD2; J: TRBJ2-7; V: TRBV10-2; size: .; DNA: TGCGCCAGCAGTGACCCCGAGCGGGATAGCTCCTGCGAGCAGTACTTC; CDR3: CASSDPERDSSCEQYF
D: .; J: TRBJ1-2; V: TRBV20-1; size: .; DNA: TGCAGTGCTAGAGATCCGAGGGCGCGAGAATTGGGCTATGGCTACACCTTC; CDR3: CSARDPRARELGYGYTF
D: .; J: TRBJ2-1; V: TRBV27; size: .; DNA: TGTGCCAGCAGTATGATCGGGACCTACAATGAGCAGTTCTTC; CDR3: CASSMIGTYNEQFF
D: .; J: TRBJ2-3; V: TRBV4-1; size: .; DNA: TGCGCCAGCAGCTACCCGGTACGCCTAGGGGGAAAGCAGTATTTT; CDR3: CASSYPVRLGGKQYF
D: .; J: TRBJ2-7; V: TRBV27; size: .; DNA: TGTGCCAGCAGCACAAAGGGGGTGCACTCCTACGAGCAGTACTTC; CDR3: CASSTKGVHSYEQYF
D: .; J: TRBJ2-1; V: TRBV21-1; size: .; DNA: TGTGCCAGCAGCAAAGCCTCAGGGATTAACTACAATGAGCAGTTCTTC; CDR3: CASSKASGINYNEQFF
D: TRBD1; J: TRBJ1-1; V: TRBV2; size: .; DNA: TGTGCCAGCAGTGAGGGGAGACAGGGGAGCACTGAAGCTTTCTTT; CDR3: CASSEGRQGSTEAFF
D: .; J: TRBJ1-3; V: TRBV28; size: .; DNA: TGTGCCAGCAGTTTAACGGACCGGGAAGGAAACACCATATATTTT; CDR3: CASSLTDREGNTIYF
D: TRBD1; J: TRBJ2-7; V: TRBV20-1; size: .; DNA: TGCAGTGTTCCGGGACAGGGAGGCTACGAGCAGTACTTC; CDR3: CSVPGQGGYEQYF
D: TRBD2; J: TRBJ2-1; V: TRBV20-1; size: .; DNA: TGCAGTGCTAGCACCGGGACTAGCTTCTACAATGAGCAGTTCTTC; CDR3: CSASTGTSFYNEQFF
D: TRBD1; J: TRBJ1-2; V: TRBV7-9; size: .; DNA: TGTGCCAGCAGTAAACAGGGGGCCCTTAACTATGGCTACACCTTC; CDR3: CASSKQGALNYGYTF
D: TRBD1; J: TRBJ2-5; V: TRBV29-1; size: .; DNA: TGCGCCTGGACAGGGCGATTACCAGAGACCCAGTACTTC; CDR3: CAWTGRLPETQYF
D: .; J: TRBJ1-5; V: TRBV9; size: .; DNA: TGTGCCAGCAGCGTCTACCCGGATCAGCCCCAGCATTTT; CDR3: CASSVYPDQPQHF
D: .; J: TRBJ2-1; V: TRBV7-3; size: .; DNA: TGTGCCAGCAGCGGACGCGATGAGCAGTTCTTC; CDR3: CASSGRDEQFF
D: .; J: TRBJ1-5; V: TRBV27; size: .; DNA: .; CDR3: CASSAFGNGRNQPQHF
D: TRBD1; J: TRBJ1-1; V: TRBV6-5; size: .; DNA: TGTGCCAGCAGATACAGGGGCGGGAACACTGAAGCTTTCTTT; CDR3: CASRYRGGNTEAFF
D: TRBD1; J: TRBJ1-3; V: TRBV13; size: .; DNA: TGTGCCAGCAGCAAACAGGGGGCTGATGGAAACACCATATATTTT; CDR3: CASSKQGADGNTIYF
D: TRBD2; J: TRBJ2-1; V: TRBV9; size: .; DNA: TGTGCCAGCAGCGTGGACGGGGGGTGGAATGAGCAGTTCTTC; CDR3: CASSVDGGWNEQFF
D: .; J: TRBJ2-5; V: TRBV27; size: .; DNA: TGTGCCAGCAGTTCCCCTTCACAAGAGACCCAGTACTTC; CDR3: CASSSPSQETQYF
D: .; J: TRBJ1-5; V: TRBV28; size: .; DNA: TGTGCCAGCTGCCCACCAGGTCCCCCCGGGCAGCCCCAGCATTTT; CDR3: CASCPPGPPGQPQHF
D: TRBD2; J: TRBJ2-1; V: TRBV9; size: once; DNA: TGTGCCAGCAGCGAAGTACTAGCGGGAGCTATGAATGAGCAGTTCTTC; CDR3: CASSEVLAGAMNEQFF
D: TRBD1; J: TRBJ1-2; V: TRBV7-9; size: .; DNA: TGTGCCAGCAGCTTAGGAGGAGGGGGCGAAGGCTACACCTTC; CDR3: CASSLGGGGEGYTF
D: .; J: TRBJ2-1; V: TRBV7-9; size: .; DNA: TGTGCCAGCAGCGACTATGAGCAGTTCTTC; CDR3: CASSDYEQFF
D: .; J: TRBJ2-1; V: TRBV20-1; size: .; DNA: TGCAGTGCTCACAACTTAGCGGTGACCTACAATGAGCAGTTCTTC; CDR3: CSAHNLAVTYNEQFF
D: .; J: TRBJ2-5; V: TRBV25-1; size: once; DNA: TGTGCCAGCAGTTCCCGACGAATGCAACTCGAGACCCAGTACTTC; CDR3: CASSSRRMQLETQYF
D: .; J: TRBJ2-2; V: TRBV12-3/TRBV12-4; size: .; DNA: TGTGCCAGCAGTTGGACCAGCACCGGGGAGCTGTTTTTT; CDR3: CASSWTSTGELFF
D: .; J: TRBJ1-1; V: TRBV28; size: .; DNA: TGTGCCAGCAGTCCTCGGACGCGCGGTGAAGCTTTCTTT; CDR3: CASSPRTRGEAFF
D: TRBD2; J: TRBJ2-1; V: TRBV28; size: .; DNA: TGTGCCAGCAGTATGCTCCCCTCGCGGGAGGGTTACGATGAGCAGTTCTTC; CDR3: CASSMLPSREGYDEQFF
D: .; J: TRBJ2-7; V: TRBV24-1; size: once; DNA: TGTGCCACCAGCGCGACGGGGACCTACGAGCAGTACTTC; CDR3: CATSATGTYEQYF
D: TRBD1; J: TRBJ2-7; V: TRBV7-9; size: .; DNA: TGTGCCAGCAGCTCCGGGACAGGGATCTTCGAGCAGTACTTC; CDR3: CASSSGTGIFEQYF
D: TRBD2; J: TRBJ2-1; V: TRBV6-1; size: .; DNA: TGTGCCAGCAGTGAAATTCCCCCTGGGGGGGAGTTGTACAATGAGCAGTTCTTC; CDR3: CASSEIPPGGELYNEQFF
D: TRBD2; J: TRBJ2-1; V: TRBV5-1; size: .; DNA: TGCGCCAGCAGCTTGGCACTAGCGGGAGCTGACAATGAGCAGTTCTTC; CDR3: CASSLALAGADNEQFF
D: .; J: TRBJ2-7; V: TRBV7-9; size: few; DNA: TGTGCCAGCAGCCAGACCTTACTGAGCTGGGAGCAGTACTTC; CDR3: CASSQTLLSWEQYF